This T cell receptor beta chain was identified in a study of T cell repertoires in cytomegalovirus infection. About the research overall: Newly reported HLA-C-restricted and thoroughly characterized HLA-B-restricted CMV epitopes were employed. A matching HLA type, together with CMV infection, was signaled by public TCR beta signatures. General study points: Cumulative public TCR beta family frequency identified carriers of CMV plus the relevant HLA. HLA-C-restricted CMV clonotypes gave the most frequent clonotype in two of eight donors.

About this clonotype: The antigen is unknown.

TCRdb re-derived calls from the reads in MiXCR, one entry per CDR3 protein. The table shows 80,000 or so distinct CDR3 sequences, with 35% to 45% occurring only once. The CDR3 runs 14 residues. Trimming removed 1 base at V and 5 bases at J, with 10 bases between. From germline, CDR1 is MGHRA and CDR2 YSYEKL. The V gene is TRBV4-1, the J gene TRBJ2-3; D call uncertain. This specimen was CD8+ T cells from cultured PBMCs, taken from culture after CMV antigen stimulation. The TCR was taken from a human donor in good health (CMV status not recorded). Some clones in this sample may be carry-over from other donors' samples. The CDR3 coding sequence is TGCGCCAGCAGCCAAGGGCTCTCCGAAGATACGCAGTATTTT. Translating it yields CASSQGLSEDTQYF.